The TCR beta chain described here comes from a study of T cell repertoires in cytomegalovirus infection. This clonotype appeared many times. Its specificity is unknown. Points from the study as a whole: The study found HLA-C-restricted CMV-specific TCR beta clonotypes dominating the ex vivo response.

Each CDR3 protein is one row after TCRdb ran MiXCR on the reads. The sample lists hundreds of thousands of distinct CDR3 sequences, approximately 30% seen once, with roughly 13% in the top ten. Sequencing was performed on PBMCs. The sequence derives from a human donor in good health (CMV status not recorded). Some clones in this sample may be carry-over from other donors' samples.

The CDR3 bases are TGTGCCAGCAGCTCCTCCCCGGGGGCACCAAACACCGGGGAGCTGTTTTTT. It encodes CASSSSPGAPNTGELFF. The chain recombines TRBV7-7 with TRBJ2-2; TRBD1 or TRBD2 may be the D gene (6 bases each). The CDR3 extends over 17 amino acids. Trimming left V 4 bases short and J 2 bases short, with 17 bases between. The germline gives CDR1 SSHAT, CDR2 FNYEAQ (reference sequence). The full variable domain, with the rest looked up from reference TRBV7-7 and TRBJ2-2, is GAGVSQSPRYKVTKRGQDVTLRCDPISSHATLYWYQQALGQGPEFLTYFNYEAQPDKSGLPSDRFSAERPEGSISTLTIQRTEQRDSAMYRCASSSSPGAPNTGELFFGEGSRLTVL.